The 3 T cell receptor beta chains below come from one sample, sequenced in a study of blood T cell repertoires in COVID-19. Using immunoSEQ multiplex PCR, the repertoire was profiled, and TCRdb retains in-frame clones only, with some absent. In the table there are some 220,000 clones, around 83% of which are singletons. Sequencing was performed on peripheral blood. The source of these receptors is a man aged 50 to 59 who had recovered from COVID-19.

The chain carries TRBV30 and TRBJ2-7; D not resolved. Germline CDR1 GTSNPN, CDR2 SVGIG (reference sequence). Between the trimmed V and J ends, which lost 2 bases and 4 bases, there was a span of 12 bases. This CDR3 comprises 13 residues. The CDR3 spells CAWSLTLLYEQYF. In DNA form, the CDR3 reads TGTGCCTGGAGTCTAACCTTACTATACGAGCAGTACTTC.

This clone was seen only a few times. This sequence joins TRBV5-4 and TRBJ1-2; TRBD1 matches 10 bases. This CDR3 comprises 16 residues. J was trimmed by 7 bases and V by 1 base; bases with no gene match: 10. Germline CDR1 reads SGHNT; CDR2 reads YYREEE (reference sequence). DNA for the CDR3: TGTGCCAGCAGCTTGTGGTCCGTTAGGACAGGGGGTGGCTACACCTTC. Translating gives CASSLWSVRTGGGYTF.

This clone was detected a few times. The J gene is TRBJ1-5, the V gene TRBV20-1, with 7 bases matching TRBD1. CDR1 is DFQATT and CDR2 is SNEGSKA in the germline V gene (reference sequence). Germline trimming cut 3 bases from V and 1 base from J; bases unmatched to any gene: 6. CDR3 length: 15 amino acids. This chain's CDR3 is CSASRTGLSNQPQHF. The CDR3 DNA sequence: TGCAGTGCTAGTAGGACAGGACTAAGCAATCAGCCCCAGCATTTT.